The entry that follows covers one T cell receptor (beta chain) sequence. Its antigen is still unknown. The sample belongs to a study of T cell responses to AZD1222 COVID-19 vaccine. Findings of the study overall: Along spike, vaccine-associated CD4 TCRs were found throughout, with dominance at 160-218 and 743-854. Close to half of all spike-specific TCRs reportedly target regions of the variants that are unmutated. A mostly white British donor set with more females was recruited, and clonal diversity was possibly underestimated. Elevations in Spike-specific TCR breadth and depth followed administration of two AZD1222 doses.

Profiling relied on immunoSEQ multiplex PCR, and the TCRdb table lists in-frame clones only, not all of them. The table shows around 150,000 clones, with roughly 88% occurring only once. Trimming took off 4 bases at V and 3 bases at J, with 12 bases between the two ends. Germline V lookup: CDR1 SEHNR, CDR2 FQNEAQ (reference sequence). This CDR3 has 14 residues. Sequences were derived from peripheral blood, sampled 28 days after the second AZD1222 dose. This TCR came from an adult who received the AZD1222 COVID-19 vaccine. The chain uses TRBV7-9 and TRBJ1-1, with D possibly matching TRBD1 (5 bases). This CDR3 reads CASSSGKADTEAFF. The CDR3, as DNA: TGTGCCAGCAGCTCAGGGAAAGCGGACACTGAAGCTTTCTTT.